The present T cell receptor beta chain was sequenced within a study of OX40 agonist ivuxolimab in advanced cancers. Here immunoSEQ multiplex PCR was the method, and the copy in TCRdb shows in-frame clones only, minus some. Seen here are approximately 90,000 clones, around nine tenths observed once, and the top ten hold roughly 2.6%. Study-wide points: On average, a greater number of expanded clones characterised CD8+ T cells relative to CD4+. In a subset of nonresponders, normalized T-cell clonal expansion was also low. The 0.1-3.0 mg/kg partial responders had among the lowest clonal expansion.

Germline CDR1 LNHDA, CDR2 SQIVND (reference sequence). After removal of 5 bases from V and 12 bases from J, the junction contained 13 bases not matched to a gene. The CDR3 contains 14 residues. A remark on this clone: As yet, its antigen is unknown.

Systemic immunosuppression or a history of autoimmune disease excluded patients. This clonotype was obtained from an adult with an advanced solid tumor such as melanoma, head and neck, liver or kidney cancer. The V gene is TRBV19, the J gene TRBJ2-1; 7 bases map to TRBD2. The sequences come from CD4+ or CD8+ T cells sorted from blood, collected in a trial of the OX40 agonist ivuxolimab. For the CDR3, the DNA is TGTGCCAGTAGTCCAGATCCCGGGCCTAGCGGGCAGTTCTTC. Translating gives CASSPDPGPSGQFF.